These T cell receptor beta chains were read from a single sample in a study of blood T cell repertoires in COVID-19. Produced via immunoSEQ multiplex PCR; TCRdb's table is partial and in-frame only. Of fewer than 300,000 clones in the sample, approximately 84% were seen once. Material: peripheral blood. The source of these receptors is a human donor in a cohort sampled during active COVID-19. The CDR3 runs from the conserved cysteine through the conserved F or W. The D gene is left open where the match is weak. The listing skips clone size in some rows; elsewhere it reads once, few, many or a size class.

>NA|TRBJ2-5|TRBV7-2|12|TRBD2
TGTGCCAGCAGCCCGAACGGGGGGGCCCAGTACTTC
CASSPNGGAQYF
>NA|TRBJ2-2|TRBV5-1|17|TRBD2
TGCGCCAGCAGCTTGGCTTGGCGGACTAGTAGTCCCGGGGAGCTGTTTTTT
CASSLAWRTSSPGELFF
>once|TRBJ2-7|TRBV7-9|17|TRBD2
TGTGCCAGCAGCTTAGCGGTGGGGACGGGAGGGTTCTACGAGCAGTACTTC
CASSLAVGTGGFYEQYF
>NA|TRBJ2-3|TRBV7-5|18|NA
TGTGCCAGAAGCTTAGTGTATACGGGGGGGCCGGGCACAGATACGCAGTATTTT
CARSLVYTGGPGTDTQYF
>once|TRBJ2-3|TRBV4-3|15|NA
TGCGCCAGCAGCCGCAGGGTTCTTAGCACAGATACGCAGTATTTT
CASSRRVLSTDTQYF
>NA|TRBJ1-5|TRBV28|14|NA
TGTGCCAGCAGTTTATCGGTTGATTATCAGCCCCAGCATTTT
CASSLSVDYQPQHF
>NA|TRBJ2-3|TRBV10-3|16|NA
TGTGCCATCAGTCGTGGCGAGCGGCTCAGCACAGATACGCAGTATTTT
CAISRGERLSTDTQYF
>NA|TRBJ2-7|TRBV5-1|17|TRBD2
TGCGCCAGCAGCATCGCCCCCTCGGCGGGAGAACCCTACGAGCAGTACTTC
CASSIAPSAGEPYEQYF
>NA|TRBJ2-1|TRBV27|15|NA
TGTGCCAGCAGTTTTGGAACGGGCGAGGGCGATGAGCAGTTCTTC
CASSFGTGEGDEQFF
>NA|TRBJ2-4|TRBV3-1/TRBV3-2|18|TRBD2
TGTGCCAGCAGCCGCGTCGGACTAGCGGGGGCTGTTCCGAACATTCAGTACTTC
CASSRVGLAGAVPNIQYF
>NA|TRBJ2-5|TRBV5-5|16|TRBD2
TGTGCCAGCAGCCCGGGGGGCGGGAGGGGACAAGAGACCCAGTACTTC
CASSPGGGRGQETQYF
>NA|TRBJ2-7|TRBV7-2|13|TRBD1
TGTGCCAGCAGCCCAGGACAGGACTACGAGCAGTACTTC
CASSPGQDYEQYF
>NA|TRBJ2-3|TRBV5-1|16|NA
TGCGCCAGCAGCTTGGCCGCCGGGGGACGCACAGATACGCAGTATTTT
CASSLAAGGRTDTQYF
>few|TRBJ1-5|TRBV2|15|TRBD1
TGTGCCAGCAGTGAAGCTGTCAGGGGGTCTCAGCCCCAGCATTTT
CASSEAVRGSQPQHF
>NA|TRBJ1-2|TRBV2|13|TRBD1
TGTGCCAGCAGTGATCCAGGACAGGGAGTCTACACCTTC
CASSDPGQGVYTF
>NA|TRBJ1-4|TRBV18|13|NA
TGTGCCAGCTCACTGGGACTGACTGAAAAACTGTTTTTT
CASSLGLTEKLFF
>NA|TRBJ1-5|TRBV7-2|14|NA
TGTGCCAGCAGCTTGGGGGGACCCGGACAGCCCCAGCATTTT
CASSLGGPGQPQHF
>few|TRBJ2-7|TRBV6-1|18|TRBD2
TGTGCCAGCAGTGAAGACCGGCTTGGACTAGCGGAAGCCTACGAGCAGTACTTC
CASSEDRLGLAEAYEQYF
>NA|TRBJ1-2|TRBV6-5|14|NA
TGTGCCAGCAGGTCAGACCAGGGTATCTATGGCTACACCTTC
CASRSDQGIYGYTF
>NA|TRBJ2-6|TRBV4-3|15|NA
TGCGCCAGCAGCCAAGCCCACTCTGGGGCCAACGTCCTGACTTTC
CASSQAHSGANVLTF
>NA|TRBJ2-7|TRBV7-2|16|TRBD2
TGTGCCAGCAGCTTAGGATTGCGGGGGGGCGAATACGAGCAGTACTTC
CASSLGLRGGEYEQYF
>NA|TRBJ1-6|TRBV6-2/TRBV6-3|15|TRBD1
TGTGCCAGCAGCCGGGACAGGAACTTTAATTCACCCCTCCACTTT
CASSRDRNFNSPLHF
>NA|TRBJ2-2|TRBV11-2|14|TRBD1
TGTGCCAGCAGCTTGTCAGGGGGCACCGGGGAGCTGTTTTTT
CASSLSGGTGELFF
>NA|TRBJ1-6|TRBV2|14|NA
TGTGCCAGCAAAGGAGGGCAGTATAATTCACCCCTCCACTTT
CASKGGQYNSPLHF
>NA|TRBJ1-3|TRBV5-1|19|TRBD1
TGCGCCAGCAGCTTGACTTCTGCCCGGGACAGTATAAATGGAAACACCATATATTTT
CASSLTSARDSINGNTIYF
>NA|TRBJ2-1|TRBV27|16|TRBD1
TGTGCCAGCAGTTTACGGGCGGGACAGGGGTTCATTGAGCAGTTCTTC
CASSLRAGQGFIEQFF
>once|TRBJ2-7|TRBV5-4|16|TRBD1
TGTGCCAGCAGCTTGGCAGGGGGACAGGGGGTCTACGAGCAGTACTTC
CASSLAGGQGVYEQYF
>NA|TRBJ1-4|TRBV5-1|16|NA
TGCGCCAGCAGCAAAGGGCAGGGGCCGACTAATGAAAAACTGTTTTTT
CASSKGQGPTNEKLFF
>once|TRBJ1-4|TRBV18|12|NA
TGTGCCAGCTCACCACTCGGTGAAAAACTGTTTTTT
CASSPLGEKLFF
>NA|TRBJ1-1|TRBV5-1|14|NA
TGCGCCAGCAGCCGCCCAGGGGCCGCCACTGAAGCTTTCTTT
CASSRPGAATEAFF
>NA|TRBJ2-3|TRBV7-9|13|NA
TGTGCCAGCAGCCCCTATACAGGCCATACGCAGTATTTT
CASSPYTGHTQYF
>NA|TRBJ2-3|TRBV12-3/TRBV12-4|12|NA
TGTGCCAGCAGTTTTGGCCCAGATACGCAGTATTTT
CASSFGPDTQYF
>few|TRBJ1-2|TRBV29-1|14|TRBD1
TGCAGCGTAGGGGACAGGGCTTGGATCTATGGCTACACCTTC
CSVGDRAWIYGYTF
>NA|TRBJ1-5|TRBV19|14|NA
TGTGCCAGTAGTACAGGGGTGGGCAATCAGCCCCAGCATTTT
CASSTGVGNQPQHF
>once|TRBJ1-2|TRBV6-5|13|TRBD1
TGTGCCAGCAGTCGGACAGGGGCTTATGGCTACACCTTC
CASSRTGAYGYTF
>few|TRBJ1-4|TRBV7-2|15|NA
TGTGCCAGCAGCTTATTCGGGGGGCGCAGTAAGGAACTGTTTTTT
CASSLFGGRSKELFF
>NA|TRBJ2-7|TRBV4-3|15|NA
TGCGCCAGCAGCCAAGATTCAGGAAGCTCCTACGAGCAGTACTTC
CASSQDSGSSYEQYF
>few|TRBJ2-7|TRBV28|13|NA
TGTGCCAGCAGTCGGGGACAAGCCTACGAGCAGTACTTC
CASSRGQAYEQYF
>NA|TRBJ2-1|TRBV6-2/TRBV6-3|16|TRBD2
TGTGCCAGCAGCCCTCAAGAGCGGGGGGGTTACAATGAGCAGTTCTTC
CASSPQERGGYNEQFF
>NA|TRBJ2-1|TRBV7-3|16|NA
TGTGCCAGCAGCTCAGGGGCTGCGGGAGTTTACAATGAGCAGTTCTTC
CASSSGAAGVYNEQFF
>NA|TRBJ2-4|TRBV5-1|16|NA
TGCGCCAGCAGCTTGGAGGTTCCGACTAGTGGCTCCATTCAGTACTTC
CASSLEVPTSGSIQYF
>NA|TRBJ1-4|TRBV5-6|16|NA
TGTGCCAGCAGCCTACTTAGGGGGACACCAGGGGAAAAACTGTTTTTT
CASSLLRGTPGEKLFF